The 27 T cell receptor beta chains reported below all come from one sample, sequenced in a study of CD8+ T cells in alopecia areata. cDNA prepared by RNA extraction and subsequent reverse transcription served as the template for sequencing. Repertoires were generated with immunoSEQ multiplex PCR, while TCRdb's copy carries only in-frame clones and drops some. The sample yields 90,000 to 120,000 clones, approximately 63% seen once. Sequenced: CD8+ T cells sorted from blood. Every receptor here comes from a human donor in good health.

This sequence joins TRBV14 and TRBJ2-3; 8 bases agree with TRBD1. The ends lost 4 bases at V and 2 bases at J; junction bases unmatched: 8. The CDR3 has 16 residues. Germline V lookup: CDR1 SGHDN, CDR2 FVKESK. This CDR3 reads CASSRGQGPATDTQYF. Here the CDR3 DNA reads TGTGCCAGCAGCCGAGGACAGGGACCCGCCACAGATACGCAGTATTTT.

The genes are TRBV19 and TRBJ1-1; 9 positions match TRBD1. V shed 8 bases and J 2 bases; nucleotides not matched to a gene: 12. The CDR3 is made up of 16 amino acids. Germline CDR1 is LNHDA and CDR2 is SQIVND (reference sequence). The DNA for the CDR3 is TGTGCCAGTCGGGCATACAGGGGGCTGGGTAACACTGAAGCTTTCTTT. This codes for CASRAYRGLGNTEAFF.

This chain uses TRBV7-9 with TRBJ2-1; 7 bases agree with TRBD2. This CDR3 is 16 amino acids long. J was trimmed by 7 bases and V by 0 bases; bases with no gene match: 9. Per the germline V gene, CDR1 is SEHNR and CDR2 is FQNEAQ (reference sequence). The CDR3 protein is CASSLASAGIRNEQFF. CDR3 in DNA: TGTGCCAGCAGCTTAGCCTCAGCGGGGATCCGGAATGAGCAGTTCTTC. Full variable domain (missing parts from reference TRBV7-9 and TRBJ2-1): DTGVSQNPRHKITKRGQNVTFRCDPISEHNRLYWYRQTLGQGPEFLTYFQNEAQLEKSRLLSDRFSAERPKGSFSTLEIQRTEQGDSAMYLCASSLASAGIRNEQFFGPGTRLTVL.

This clone was counted between two and nine times. V usage is TRBV9 and J usage is TRBJ2-1, with D hard to call. Looked up from germline, CDR1 is SGDLS and CDR2 is YYNGEE. The V end was cut by 4 bases, the J end by 8 bases, with 16 bases between. CDR3 length: 14 residues. CDR3 in DNA: TGTGCCAGCAGCCCCGCCGGATCTAACCATGAGCAGTTCTTC. Its translation: CASSPAGSNHEQFF.

The chain uses TRBV30 and TRBJ1-2; D not certain. There are 16 residues in the CDR3. V was cut by 2 bases and J by 3 bases, with 19 bases left in between. Germline V gene lookup returns CDR1 GTSNPN and CDR2 SVGIG (reference sequence). CDR3 region: CAWSPDISWAYYGYTF. CDR3 DNA: TGTGCCTGGAGTCCTGATATTAGTTGGGCTTACTATGGCTACACCTTC.

The chain combines TRBV7-6 with TRBJ2-2; 9 bases agree with TRBD2. The CDR3 loop spans 16 amino acids. Germline assignment: CDR1 SGHVS and CDR2 FNYEAQ. Trimming cost V 1 base and J 0 bases; bases outside gene matches: 0. The CDR3 coding sequence is TGTGCCAGCAGCTTAGGACTAGCGGCGAACACCGGGGAGCTGTTTTTT. Protein product: CASSLGLAANTGELFF. The full variable domain, with the rest looked up from reference TRBV7-6 and TRBJ2-2, is GAGVSQSPRYKVTKRGQDVALRCDPISGHVSLYWYRQALGQGPEFLTYFNYEAQQDKSGLPNDRFSAERPEGSISTLTIQRTEQRDSAMYRCASSLGLAANTGELFFGEGSRLTVL.

The genes are TRBV4-1 and TRBJ1-5; 8 bases fit TRBD1. The CDR3 contains 14 residues. Per the germline V gene, CDR1 is MGHRA and CDR2 is YSYEKL. Trimming cost V 4 bases and J 6 bases; bases outside gene matches: 5. CDR3 protein: CASSPGQGSQPQHF. The CDR3 DNA is TGCGCCAGCAGCCCCGGACAGGGTAGTCAGCCCCAGCATTTT.

The V and J genes are TRBV5-5 and TRBJ2-3; TRBD2 is a possible D gene (6 bases). The CDR3 is 14 residues long. With 2 bases removed from V and 4 bases from J, the gap between germline ends came to 11 bases. Germline lookup yields CDR1 SGHKS and CDR2 YYEKEE (reference sequence). The CDR3 DNA follows: TGTGCCAGCAGCTTTACTACTAGCCCAGATACGCAGTATTTT. Its translation is CASSFTTSPDTQYF.

This clone was counted between two and nine times. V gene TRBV7-6 combines with J gene TRBJ2-5, with TRBD2 identical over 11 bases. V dropped 5 bases and J dropped 5; count of bases not matched to a gene: 10. This CDR3 has 16 residues. Germline V gene lookup returns CDR1 SGHVS and CDR2 FNYEAQ. The CDR3 sequence: CASSPEWTSGSETQYF. For the CDR3, the DNA is TGTGCCAGCAGCCCTGAATGGACTAGCGGGTCTGAGACCCAGTACTTC.

The genes are TRBV30 and TRBJ2-1; unclear D gene. Trimming removed 0 bases at V and 4 bases at J, with 7 bases between. The CDR3 is made up of 13 amino acids. The germline gives CDR1 GTSNPN, CDR2 SVGIG (reference sequence). CDR3 loop: CAWSVVLYNEQFF. CDR3 nucleotide sequence: TGTGCCTGGAGTGTTGTACTGTACAATGAGCAGTTCTTC.

J is TRBJ2-1 and V is TRBV7-2; 11 bases match TRBD2. The V and J ends lost 1 base and 6 bases, in that order; junction bases with no gene match: 8. There are 17 residues in the CDR3. Per germline, CDR1 SGHTA and CDR2 FQGNSA. The CDR3 DNA reads as TGTGCCAGCAGCTTAGGTAGCGGGGGGGCCAGGGCCAATGAGCAGTTCTTC. This codes for CASSLGSGGARANEQFF. The entire variable domain, with the rest obtained from reference TRBV7-2 and TRBJ2-1, is as follows: GAGVSQSPSNKVTEKGKDVELRCDPISGHTALYWYRQSLGQGLEFLIYFQGNSAPDKSGLPSDRFSAERTGGSVSTLTIQRTQQEDSAVYLCASSLGSGGARANEQFFGPGTRLTVL.

This clone was recorded once. The V call is TRBV11-2, the J call TRBJ2-1; D not certain. From germline, CDR1 is SGHAT and CDR2 FQNNGV. V dropped 3 bases and J dropped 6 bases, with 3 bases sitting between them. The CDR3 covers 11 residues. CDR3 residues: CASSFTNEQFF. For the CDR3, the DNA is TGTGCCAGCAGCTTCACCAATGAGCAGTTCTTC.

The chain links TRBV7-2 to TRBJ2-1, with unresolved D. CDR1 and CDR2 from the germline V gene are SGHTA and FQGNSA. CDR3 size: 15 residues. With 1 base removed from V and 2 bases from J, the gap between germline ends came to 9 bases. Here the CDR3 reads CASSLVNGPYNEQFF. The CDR3 bases are TGTGCCAGCAGCTTAGTTAACGGCCCCTACAATGAGCAGTTCTTC.

In this sample, this clone turned up a few times. Within the sample, other DNA sequences also encode this same CDR3. The V and J genes are TRBV7-9 and TRBJ2-7; TRBD2 is a possible D gene (5 bases). Germline CDR1 is SEHNR and CDR2 is FQNEAQ (reference sequence). This CDR3 is built from 12 residues. V was shortened by 5 bases and J by 2 bases, with 7 bases between the two germline ends. The CDR3: CASSDGTYEQYF. As DNA, the CDR3 is TGTGCCAGCAGCGACGGGACCTACGAGCAGTACTTC.

The chain recombines TRBV9 with TRBJ2-2, with D maybe TRBD2 (5 bases). The CDR3 consists of 13 residues. Trimming took 2 bases from V and 4 from J, leaving 6 bases between them. The germline gives CDR1 SGDLS, CDR2 YYNGEE. CDR3 sequence reads: CASSVGATGELFF. The CDR3 DNA follows: TGTGCCAGCAGCGTGGGAGCCACCGGGGAGCTGTTTTTT.

The chain couples TRBV10-2 to TRBJ2-7; 11 bases are a match to TRBD1. The CDR3 is 13 residues long. The germline V gene encodes CDR1 WSHSY and CDR2 SAAADI. With V trimmed by 8 bases and J by 1 base, 1 base remained unmatched. The CDR3 loop reads CASGQGASYEQYF. The CDR3 nucleotides are TGCGCCAGCGGACAGGGGGCATCCTACGAGCAGTACTTC.

The chain joins TRBV5-1 to TRBJ2-5; D remains unclear. The CDR3 contains 12 residues. Germline V gene lookup returns CDR1 SGHRS and CDR2 YFSETQ. V was clipped by 4 bases and J by 5 bases, with 9 bases between them. Here the CDR3 reads CASSATGETQYF. CDR3 DNA: TGCGCCAGCAGCGCAACTGGGGAGACCCAGTACTTC.

V usage is TRBV5-6 and J usage is TRBJ2-7; no clear D gene. CDR1 and CDR2 (germline): SGHDT, YYEEEE. Trimming removed 7 bases at V and 2 bases at J, with 13 bases between. This CDR3 comprises 13 residues. The CDR3 DNA sequence: TGTGCCAGCCATCAACAAGACACCTACGAGCAGTACTTC. This encodes CASHQQDTYEQYF.

This chain uses TRBV7-8 with TRBJ2-3, with D tentatively TRBD2 (7 bases). Germline V lookup: CDR1 SGHVS, CDR2 FQNEAQ. There are 16 residues in the CDR3. Trimming cost V 4 bases and J 5 bases, with 19 bases left between them. The CDR3 loop reads CASSSFRGGLRDTQYF. The CDR3 DNA reads as TGTGCCAGCAGCTCGTTTAGGGGGGGCCTAAGAGATACGCAGTATTTT.

The chain carries TRBV19 and TRBJ2-7; D is unresolved. V lost 6 bases, J lost 2 bases, and 17 bases lay in between. Per the germline V gene, CDR1 is LNHDA and CDR2 is SQIVND (reference sequence). This CDR3 spans 15 amino acids. CDR3 sequence reads: CASSHGNQNPYEQYF. The DNA for the CDR3 is TGTGCCAGTAGCCACGGAAACCAGAATCCCTACGAGCAGTACTTC.

This clone is a singleton in its sample. This chain joins TRBV4-3 and TRBJ2-3; TRBD1 aligns across 7 bases. Germline V gives CDR1 LGHNA, CDR2 YSLEER. The CDR3 is 15 residues long. The ends lost 4 bases at V and 6 bases at J; junction bases unmatched: 10. In DNA form, the CDR3 reads TGCGCCAGCAGCCTCCTAGGGGGCTGGGCGGATACGCAGTATTTT. Its protein product is CASSLLGGWADTQYF.

V usage is TRBV11-1 and J usage is TRBJ2-3; tentative D call: TRBD2 (5 bases). Trimming took 2 bases from V and 4 from J, leaving 16 bases between them. The CDR3 contains 16 residues. Germline V gene data show CDR1 as SGHAT and CDR2 as FQDESV (reference sequence). CDR3 residues: CASSLHPLDSADTQYF. The CDR3 DNA reads TGTGCCAGCAGCTTACACCCCTTGGACTCGGCAGATACGCAGTATTTT.

The chain employs TRBV5-6 and TRBJ1-2; TRBD1 agrees at 8 bases. This CDR3 comprises 15 residues. In germline, CDR1 is SGHDT, CDR2 YYEEEE. The junction had 5 bases not matched to a gene; V was cut back by 0 bases and J by 4 bases. This CDR3 reads CASSLVAGQGYGYTF. DNA of the CDR3: TGTGCCAGCAGCTTGGTCGCTGGACAGGGCTATGGCTACACCTTC.

In its sample, this clone was seen a few times. V gene TRBV2 combines with J gene TRBJ2-1; TRBD1 matches at 7 bases. CDR3 length: 15 amino acids. Germline V gene data show CDR1 as SNHLY and CDR2 as FYNNEI. The J segment lost 2 bases and the V segment lost 7 bases, leaving 8 bases of the junction unmatched. CDR3 sequence (DNA): TGTGCCAGCACTATATTGGGACAGACCTACAATGAGCAGTTCTTC. Residues: CASTILGQTYNEQFF.

The chain recombines TRBV9 with TRBJ1-1, with a tentative D call TRBD1 (5 bases). Per the germline V gene, CDR1 is SGDLS and CDR2 is YYNGEE. This CDR3 is built from 15 residues. V was cut by 4 bases and J by 0 bases, with 13 bases left in between. CDR3 loop: CASSPGLGVNTEAFF. DNA of the CDR3: TGTGCCAGCAGCCCAGGGTTGGGGGTGAACACTGAAGCTTTCTTT.

The J gene is TRBJ2-7, the V gene TRBV28; TRBD1 matches 9 bases. The CDR3 covers 15 residues. V shed 5 bases and J 3 bases; nucleotides not matched to a gene: 8. Germline V gives CDR1 MDHEN, CDR2 SYDVKM. The CDR3 sequence is CASSQQGAPSYEQYF. The CDR3 coding sequence is TGTGCCAGCAGTCAACAGGGGGCCCCGAGCTACGAGCAGTACTTC.

V usage is TRBV29-1 and J usage is TRBJ2-7, with 9 positions matching TRBD1. The germline V gene encodes CDR1 SQVTM and CDR2 ANQGSEA. The V segment lost 7 bases and the J segment 0 bases; nucleotides outside the gene matches: 1. CDR3 length equals 12 residues. The DNA for the CDR3 is TGCAGCGGGGGACAGGGCTCCTACGAGCAGTACTTC. Translating it yields CSGGQGSYEQYF.